The 14 T cell receptor beta chains below all came from one sample that was sequenced in a study of blood T cell repertoires in COVID-19. Only in-frame clones appear in the TCRdb table, and some are missing; sequencing was by immunoSEQ multiplex PCR. The sample includes 240,000 or so clones, 80% to 90% of them seen just once. The sample comprised PBMCs or T cells enriched from blood (not recorded which). The source is a man over 45 who had been exposed to COVID-19.

The rearrangement joins TRBV19 to TRBJ2-2; D possibly corresponds to TRBD2 (5 bases). CDR3 length equals 11 residues. V lost 7 bases and J 7 bases, leaving 7 bases between the germline ends. Looked up from germline, CDR1 is LNHDA and CDR2 is SQIVND (reference sequence). The CDR3 region is CASKEDGELFF. For the CDR3, the DNA is TGTGCCAGTAAGGAGGACGGGGAGCTGTTTTTT.

The CDR3 sequence is CSALPGGWDLETQYF. The CDR3 nucleotides read TGCAGCGCCCTCCCCGGGGGTTGGGATTTGGAGACCCAGTACTTC. J is TRBJ2-5 and V is TRBV29-1; the D gene is possibly TRBD2 (6 bases). V gave up 7 bases and J gave up 5 bases, with 23 bases separating them. Looked up from germline, CDR1 is SQVTM and CDR2 is ANQGSEA. CDR3 length: 15 amino acids.

The chain employs TRBV12-5 and TRBJ1-1; D uncertain. This CDR3 is built from 15 residues. Trimming stripped 7 bases from V and 0 bases from J, with 15 bases between. Germline V CDR1 and CDR2: LGHNT, FRNRAP. CDR3 protein: CASEAGRTMNTEAFF. The CDR3 coding sequence is TGTGCTAGTGAAGCGGGTAGAACTATGAACACTGAAGCTTTCTTT.

The CDR3 DNA sequence: TGTGCCAGCAGCTTTGGAAGGGGAGAGCAGTACGTC. Protein sequence: CASSFGRGEQYV. The chain is built from TRBV5-4 and TRBJ2-7; a possible D gene is TRBD1 (5 bases). CDR3 size: 12 residues. Germline V CDR1 and CDR2: SGHNT, YYREEE (reference sequence). V lost 2 bases and J 7 bases, leaving 10 bases between the germline ends.

The sample holds a few counts of this clone. The chain is built from TRBV7-2 and TRBJ1-3; no clear D. The germline V gene has CDR1 SGHTA and CDR2 FQGNSA. Deletions cut 1 base from V and 9 bases from J, with 10 bases between. The CDR3 loop spans 13 amino acids. Here the CDR3 reads CASSLGTGGTIYF. The DNA for the CDR3 is TGTGCCAGCAGCTTAGGGACGGGAGGCACCATATATTTT.

This chain uses TRBV12-2 with TRBJ2-1; TRBD2, the table's D call, was not compared with the DNA. TRBV12-2 is a pseudogene. The CDR3 has 12 residues. The CDR3 loop reads CASRLRAGEQFF. The CDR3 DNA sequence: TGTGCAAGTCGCTTGCGAGCGGGAGAGCAGTTCTTC.

This chain connects TRBV9 to TRBJ2-2; D possibly corresponds to TRBD1 (6 bases). With 0 bases removed from V and 3 bases from J, the gap between germline ends came to 12 bases. This CDR3 spans 16 amino acids. CDR1 SGDLS and CDR2 YYNGEE come from the germline V gene. This chain's CDR3 is CASSVDLGGHTGELFF. Here the CDR3 DNA reads TGTGCCAGCAGCGTAGACTTAGGGGGACACACCGGGGAGCTGTTTTTT.

This clone occurred once. The chain combines TRBV7-2 with TRBJ1-6; possible D gene TRBD1, 6 bases. The CDR3 loop spans 16 amino acids. V lost 1 base to trimming and J lost 7 bases, with 14 bases between them. CDR1 is SGHTA and CDR2 is FQGNSA in the germline V gene. The CDR3 is CASSLVIPGQNSPLHF. In DNA, the CDR3 is TGTGCCAGCAGCTTAGTGATCCCGGGACAAAATTCACCCCTCCACTTT.

The chain links TRBV7-8 to TRBJ2-1; no reliable D call. Germline CDR1 SGHVS, CDR2 FQNEAQ. The CDR3 has 17 residues. The V and J ends lost 5 bases and 1 base respectively, with 18 bases between them. CDR3 coding DNA: TGTGCCAGCAGCGCTCCCAGAGTCCAGGTTTCCTACAATGAGCAGTTCTTC. This sequence encodes CASSAPRVQVSYNEQFF.

Concerning this clone: Other nucleotide sequences in the sample specify the same CDR3. CDR3 DNA sequence: TGCGCCAGCAGCTTGGCCGGGAATGAGCAGTTCTTC. It encodes CASSLAGNEQFF. The V and J genes are TRBV5-1 and TRBJ2-1; D unresolved. CDR1 and CDR2 (germline): SGHRS, YFSETQ. This CDR3 has 12 residues. Trimming removed 0 bases from V and 7 bases from J, with 5 bases in between.

This chain uses TRBV30 with TRBJ1-5; 9 positions match TRBD1. The germline V gene has CDR1 GTSNPN and CDR2 SVGIG (reference sequence). The CDR3 is 16 amino acids. The trim removed 1 base at V and 5 bases at J, leaving 9 bases unmatched. The CDR3 spells CAWSGRTGARYQPQHF. CDR3 bases: TGTGCCTGGAGTGGCCGGACAGGGGCGAGATATCAGCCCCAGCATTTT.

The rearrangement joins TRBV27 to TRBJ1-5; D ambiguous. This CDR3 spans 13 amino acids. In germline, CDR1 is MNHEY, CDR2 SMNVEV (reference sequence). V was trimmed by 2 bases and J by 4 bases, leaving 6 bases between them. The CDR3 DNA reads as TGTGCCAGCAGTTTAGCCAGAAATCAGCCCCAGCATTTT. Residues: CASSLARNQPQHF.

The chain couples TRBV27 to TRBJ1-4, with a tentative D call TRBD1 (6 bases). Germline-derived CDR1 and CDR2 are MNHEY and SMNVEV (reference sequence). V shed 3 bases and J shed 8 bases, with 13 bases lying between them. This CDR3 contains 14 residues. CDR3 protein: CASSFGGAAEKLFF. The CDR3, as DNA: TGTGCCAGCAGTTTTGGGGGGGCTGCGGAAAAACTGTTTTTT. Full variable domain (missing parts from reference TRBV27 and TRBJ1-4): EAQVTQNPRYLITVTGKKLTVTCSQNMNHEYMSWYRQDPGLGLRQIYYSMNVEVTDKGDVPEGYKVSRKEKRNFPLILESPSPNQTSLYFCASSFGGAAEKLFFGSGTQLSVL.

The chain carries TRBV2 and TRBJ2-7, with D perhaps matching TRBD1 (7 bases). This CDR3 has 11 residues. Germline V gene data show CDR1 as SNHLY and CDR2 as FYNNEI. V lost 7 bases to trimming and J lost 11 bases, with 15 bases between them. Written as DNA, the CDR3 is TGTGCCAGCAATGGAGGGGGCGGGGAGTACTTC. It codes for CASNGGGGEYF. Using reference TRBV2 and TRBJ2-7 for the parts outside the CDR3, the full variable domain is EPEVTQTPSHQVTQMGQEVILRCVPISNHLYFYWYRQILGQKVEFLVSFYNNEISEKSEIFDDQFSVERPDGSNFTLKIRSTKLEDSAMYFCASNGGGGEYFGPGTRLTVT.